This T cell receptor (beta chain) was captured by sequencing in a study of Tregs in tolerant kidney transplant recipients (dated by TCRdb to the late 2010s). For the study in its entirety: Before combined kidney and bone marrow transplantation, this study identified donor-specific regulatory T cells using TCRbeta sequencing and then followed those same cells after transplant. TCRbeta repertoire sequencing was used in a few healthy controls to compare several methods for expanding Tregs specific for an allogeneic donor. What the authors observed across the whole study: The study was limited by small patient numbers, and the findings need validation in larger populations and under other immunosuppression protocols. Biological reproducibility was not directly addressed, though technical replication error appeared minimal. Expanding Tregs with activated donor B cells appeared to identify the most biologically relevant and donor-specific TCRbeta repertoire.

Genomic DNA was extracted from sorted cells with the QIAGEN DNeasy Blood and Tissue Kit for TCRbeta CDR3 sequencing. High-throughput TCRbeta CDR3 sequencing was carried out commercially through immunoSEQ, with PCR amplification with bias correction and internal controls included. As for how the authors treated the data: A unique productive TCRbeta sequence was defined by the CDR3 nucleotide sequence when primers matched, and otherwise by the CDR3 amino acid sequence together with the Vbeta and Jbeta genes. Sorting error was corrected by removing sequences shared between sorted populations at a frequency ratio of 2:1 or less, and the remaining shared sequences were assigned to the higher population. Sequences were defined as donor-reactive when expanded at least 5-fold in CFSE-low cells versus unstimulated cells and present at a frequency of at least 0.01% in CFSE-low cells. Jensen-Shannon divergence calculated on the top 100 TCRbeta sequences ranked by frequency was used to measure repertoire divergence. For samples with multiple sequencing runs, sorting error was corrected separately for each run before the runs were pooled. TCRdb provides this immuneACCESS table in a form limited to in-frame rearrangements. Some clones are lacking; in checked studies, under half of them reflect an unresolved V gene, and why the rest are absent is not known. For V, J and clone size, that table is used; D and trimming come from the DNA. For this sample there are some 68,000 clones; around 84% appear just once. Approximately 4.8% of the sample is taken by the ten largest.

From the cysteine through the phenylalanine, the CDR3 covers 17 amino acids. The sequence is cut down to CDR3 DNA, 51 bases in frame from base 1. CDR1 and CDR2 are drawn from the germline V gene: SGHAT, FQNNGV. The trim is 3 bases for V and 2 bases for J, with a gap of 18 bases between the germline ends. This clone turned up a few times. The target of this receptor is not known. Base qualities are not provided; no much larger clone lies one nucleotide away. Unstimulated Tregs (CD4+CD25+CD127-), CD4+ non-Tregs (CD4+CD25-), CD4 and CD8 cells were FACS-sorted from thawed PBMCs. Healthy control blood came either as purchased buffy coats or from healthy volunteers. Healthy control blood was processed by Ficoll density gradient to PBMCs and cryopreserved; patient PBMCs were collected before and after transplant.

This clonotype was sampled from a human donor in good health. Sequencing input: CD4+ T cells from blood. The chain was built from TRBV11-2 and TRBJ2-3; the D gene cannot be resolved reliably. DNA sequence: TGTGCCAGCAGCTTGGCCCGAGGACCCTCGAACACAGATACGCAGTATTTT. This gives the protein CASSLARGPSNTDTQYF.